These 3 T cell receptor beta chains were sequenced from one sample in a study of shared clonotypes between healthy human individuals. The method was immunoSEQ multiplex PCR; TCRdb's version includes in-frame clones alone and lacks a portion of them. The data show roughly 2.6 million clones, 85% to 95% seen once. What was sequenced was naive CD4+ T cells sorted from blood. This sample's subset: CD45RA+ positively selected. The receptors shown here come from a man younger than 35 in good health.

The chain combines TRBV5-1 with TRBJ2-7, with 8 bases aligning to TRBD2. CDR3 length: 16 amino acids. From germline, CDR1 is SGHRS and CDR2 YFSETQ. The ends lost 0 bases at V and 3 bases at J; junction bases unmatched: 8. The CDR3: CASSLEGPAGGYEQYF. The CDR3, as DNA: TGCGCCAGCAGCTTGGAGGGCCCGGCGGGGGGCTACGAGCAGTACTTC.

The chain employs TRBV7-2 and TRBJ2-7, with a weak D call TRBD2 (5 bases). Germline CDR1 and CDR2: SGHTA and FQGNSA. The CDR3 sequence is 16 residues long. The ends were cut back, 1 base at V and 0 bases at J, with 13 bases in the middle. In DNA form, the CDR3 reads TGTGCCAGCAGCTTAGACGGCGGGCGTTACTCCTACGAGCAGTACTTC. Amino acids: CASSLDGGRYSYEQYF.

About this clone: Within the sample, other DNA sequences also encode this same CDR3. The V gene is TRBV18, the J gene TRBJ1-1; TRBD1 agrees at 11 bases. The germline gives CDR1 KGHSH, CDR2 LQKENI. The CDR3 runs 15 residues. Losses at the gene ends were 6 bases for V and 1 base for J; bases not matched to a gene: 4. CDR3 sequence: CASSPGQGANTEAFF. The CDR3 DNA follows: TGTGCCAGCTCCCCTGGACAGGGGGCGAACACTGAAGCTTTCTTT.